Each of the 23 T cell receptor beta chains below was sequenced from the same sample in a study of blood T cell repertoires in COVID-19. Libraries were prepared by immunoSEQ multiplex PCR; TCRdb keeps only in-frame clonotypes and omits some of them. This table has approximately 230,000 clones, around 86% appearing once. Sequencing was done on a sample of peripheral blood. Receptors were obtained from a man in his thirties or forties who had recovered from COVID-19.

Here the CDR3 DNA reads TGCGCCAGCAGCCAAGCCCTGACTAGCGGGGTAACCTACGAGCAGTACTTC. Protein: CASSQALTSGVTYEQYF. The V gene is TRBV4-3, the J gene TRBJ2-7, with 11 bases that match TRBD2. The CDR3 extends over 17 amino acids. Germline V gives CDR1 LGHNA, CDR2 YSLEER. V was clipped by 1 base and J by 2 bases; unmatched bases: 7.

This clone was recorded many times. The chain recombines TRBV4-3 with TRBJ2-3, with 11 nucleotides matching TRBD2. This CDR3 comprises 19 residues. Germline V gene data show CDR1 as LGHNA and CDR2 as YSLEER. Germline trimming cut 0 bases from V and 1 base from J; bases unmatched to any gene: 9. CDR3 in amino acids: CASSQDPLAGAVGTDTQYF. Here the CDR3 DNA reads TGCGCCAGCAGCCAAGATCCACTAGCGGGGGCTGTCGGCACAGATACGCAGTATTTT.

The chain combines TRBV5-1 with TRBJ2-5; 11 nucleotides agree with TRBD2. V lost 4 bases and J lost 2; bases outside the gene matches: 7. The CDR3 sequence is 16 residues long. CDR1 SGHRS and CDR2 YFSETQ come from the germline V gene. The CDR3 nucleotides read TGCGCCAGCAGCACAAGACTAGCGGGGCCTCAAGAGACCCAGTACTTC. The encoded protein is CASSTRLAGPQETQYF.

Here the CDR3 reads CASSPLSTDTQYF. CDR3 bases: TGCGCCAGCAGCCCGTTGAGCACAGATACGCAGTATTTT. The chain employs TRBV4-1 and TRBJ2-3; D remains ambiguous. The V end lost 4 bases, the J end lost 0 bases, and 5 bases lay between the germline ends. CDR3 size: 13 residues. Germline CDR1 and CDR2: MGHRA and YSYEKL.

The V gene is TRBV9, the J gene TRBJ2-5, with no clear D. Trimming took off 0 bases at V and 5 bases at J, with 14 bases between the two ends. Germline assignment: CDR1 SGDLS and CDR2 YYNGEE. This CDR3 region has 15 residues. The CDR3 nucleotides are TGTGCCAGCAGCGTAGCTACCCGGATCGGGGAGACCCAGTACTTC. Its translation: CASSVATRIGETQYF.

The chain couples TRBV6-5 to TRBJ2-1, with D possibly being TRBD1 (6 bases). Germline V gene sequence: CDR1 MNHEY, CDR2 SVGAGI. Trimming stripped 6 bases from V and 0 bases from J, with 12 bases between. There are 15 residues in the CDR3. The chain's CDR3 is CASRTTGSSYNEQFF. The DNA for the CDR3 is TGTGCCAGCAGAACTACAGGGAGCTCCTACAATGAGCAGTTCTTC.

In this sample, this clone turned up a few times. The J gene is TRBJ1-1, the V gene TRBV3-1 (or the pseudogene TRBV3-2), with D possibly matching TRBD1 (5 bases). Trimming pared 3 bases from V and 4 bases from J, leaving 9 bases between. The CDR3 consists of 13 residues. Germline V gene sequence: CDR1 LGHDT, CDR2 YNNKEL (reference sequence). The CDR3: CASSQARVTEAFF. As DNA, the CDR3 is TGTGCCAGCAGCCAGGCCAGGGTCACTGAAGCTTTCTTT.

This sequence joins TRBV7-2 and TRBJ2-5; 8 bases line up with TRBD2. The germline CDR1 and CDR2 sequences are SGHTA and FQGNSA. J lost 4 bases, V lost 2 bases, and 0 bases had no gene match. CDR3 length: 13 amino acids. Here the CDR3 reads CASSLTSGETQYF. DNA of the CDR3: TGTGCCAGCAGCTTAACTAGCGGAGAGACCCAGTACTTC. The full variable domain, completed using reference TRBV7-2 and TRBJ2-5, is GAGVSQSPSNKVTEKGKDVELRCDPISGHTALYWYRQSLGQGLEFLIYFQGNSAPDKSGLPSDRFSAERTGGSVSTLTIQRTQQEDSAVYLCASSLTSGETQYFGPGTRLLVL.

The chain combines TRBV19 with TRBJ1-2; possible D gene TRBD1, 5 bases. Per the germline V gene, CDR1 is LNHDA and CDR2 is SQIVND (reference sequence). With 7 bases removed from V and 8 bases from J, the gap between germline ends came to 23 bases. CDR3 length: 15 amino acids. The CDR3: CASIRGGASAGGYTF. The CDR3 DNA is TGTGCCAGTATCCGCGGCGGGGCAAGTGCGGGAGGCTACACCTTC.

V is TRBV7-9 and J is TRBJ2-1; 10 bases align to TRBD2. The CDR3 contains 19 residues. V shed 4 bases, J shed 8 bases, and the junction held 20 bases outside the gene matches. Germline-derived CDR1 and CDR2 are SEHNR and FQNEAQ (reference sequence). This CDR3 reads CASSWTLAGALRSGYEQFF. CDR3 in DNA: TGTGCCAGCAGCTGGACTCTAGCGGGGGCCCTTCGATCGGGGTATGAGCAGTTCTTC.

V usage is TRBV9 and J usage is TRBJ1-1; D is possibly TRBD1 (5 bases). Germline CDR1 is SGDLS and CDR2 is YYNGEE. The CDR3 runs to 17 residues. With 1 base removed from V and 0 bases from J, the gap between germline ends came to 16 bases. This chain's CDR3 is CASSVRSVGAMNTEAFF. The CDR3 DNA is TGTGCCAGCAGCGTACGCTCGGTTGGGGCTATGAACACTGAAGCTTTCTTT.

This clone was seen only once. The rearrangement joins TRBV9 to TRBJ1-3; 7 positions match TRBD1. The ends lost 6 bases at V and 0 bases at J; junction bases unmatched: 9. In germline, CDR1 is SGDLS, CDR2 YYNGEE. The CDR3 sequence is 16 residues long. The DNA for the CDR3 is TGTGCCAGCACTCGGGACAGTTCCATCTCTGGAAACACCATATATTTT. Translation: CASTRDSSISGNTIYF. The variable domain in full, completed from reference TRBV9 and TRBJ1-3, reads DSGVTQTPKHLITATGQRVTLRCSPRSGDLSVYWYQQSLDQGLQFLIQYYNGEERAKGNILERFSAQQFPDLHSELNLSSLELGDSALYFCASTRDSSISGNTIYFGEGSWLTVV.

Only one count was recorded for this clone. The CDR3 DNA follows: TGTGCCTGGAGCCGTAACTACGGGACAGGCCCCTCTGGAAACACCATATATTTT. Protein product: CAWSRNYGTGPSGNTIYF. The chain links TRBV30 to TRBJ1-3; TRBD1 matches 8 bases. Germline V gene data show CDR1 as GTSNPN and CDR2 as SVGIG (reference sequence). The trim removed 3 bases at V and 0 bases at J, leaving 13 bases unmatched. The CDR3 spans 18 residues.

The chain employs TRBV9 and TRBJ2-1; 9 nucleotides align to TRBD2. This CDR3 contains 15 residues. CDR1 SGDLS and CDR2 YYNGEE come from the germline V gene. With V trimmed by 0 bases and J by 3 bases, 1 base remained unmatched. The CDR3 protein is CASSVGLADYNEQFF. As DNA, the CDR3 is TGTGCCAGCAGCGTAGGACTAGCGGACTACAATGAGCAGTTCTTC.

The CDR3 nucleotides read TGTGCCAGCAGTCTACTTGACAGAACGAACACCGGGGAGCTGTTTTTT. It yields the protein CASSLLDRTNTGELFF. The gene calls are TRBV27 and TRBJ2-2; D possibly corresponds to TRBD1 (5 bases). Trimming cost V 5 bases and J 0 bases, with 13 bases left between them. CDR3 size: 16 residues. The germline CDR1 and CDR2 sequences are MNHEY and SMNVEV (reference sequence).

The CDR3 loop reads CASSVWSGVFHEQYF. For the CDR3, the DNA is TGTGCCAGCAGCGTGTGGTCAGGGGTTTTTCACGAGCAGTACTTC. The chain combines TRBV27 with TRBJ2-7, with D perhaps TRBD1 (6 bases). Germline-derived CDR1 and CDR2 are MNHEY and SMNVEV (reference sequence). Trimming left V 6 bases short and J 5 bases short, with 20 bases between. The CDR3 is made up of 15 amino acids.

The chain has TRBV7-8 and TRBJ2-1; 9 bases align to TRBD1. CDR1 SGHVS and CDR2 FQNEAQ come from the germline V gene. V dropped 5 bases and J dropped 5; count of bases not matched to a gene: 7. CDR3 length: 15 amino acids. The CDR3 sequence is CASSKGQGPNNEQFF. CDR3 bases: TGTGCCAGCAGCAAGGGACAGGGACCCAACAATGAGCAGTTCTTC.

The chain carries TRBV25-1 and TRBJ2-3, with a possible D match to TRBD2 (5 bases). The CDR3 extends over 13 amino acids. Germline assignment: CDR1 MGHDK and CDR2 SYGVNS. V lost 6 bases, J lost 6 bases, and 13 bases lay in between. CDR3 amino acids: CASSDYYLDTQYF. For the CDR3, the DNA is TGTGCCAGCAGCGACTATTACTTGGATACGCAGTATTTT.

The chain joins TRBV6-5 to TRBJ2-5, with D perhaps TRBD2 (7 bases). Germline V lookup: CDR1 MNHEY, CDR2 SVGAGI. There are 13 residues in the CDR3. V lost 11 bases and J lost 2, with 15 bases in between. The CDR3 loop reads CAGEGGAQETQYF. CDR3 coding DNA: TGTGCCGGCGAAGGGGGGGCACAAGAGACCCAGTACTTC.

This clone was found once. This chain uses TRBV12-3 or TRBV12-4 with TRBJ2-7; D gene ambiguous. CDR3 length equals 12 residues. V dropped 2 bases and J dropped 2 bases, with 4 bases sitting between them. CDR3 protein: CASSLTAYEQYF. The CDR3, as DNA: TGTGCCAGCAGTTTAACTGCCTACGAGCAGTACTTC.

This clone was recorded only once. The chain carries TRBV28 and TRBJ1-5; TRBD1 is a possible D gene (6 bases). The germline V gene encodes CDR1 MDHEN and CDR2 SYDVKM. Trimming removed 4 bases from V and 9 bases from J, with 13 bases in between. The CDR3 consists of 13 residues. CDR3 bases: TGTGCCAGCAGTTGGGCGGGGGGCCCGCCCCAGCATTTT. Amino acid sequence: CASSWAGGPPQHF.

The count of this clone is one. V usage is TRBV11-2 and J usage is TRBJ2-2, with 11 bases fitting TRBD1. The germline CDR1 and CDR2 sequences are SGHAT and FQNNGV. The CDR3 totals 16 residues. Trimming removed 6 bases from V and 4 bases from J; junction bases left unmatched: 7. The CDR3 region is CASSLVGTGGTGELFF. The CDR3 DNA is TGTGCCAGCAGTTTGGTTGGGACAGGGGGCACCGGGGAGCTGTTTTTT.

The CDR3 here is CASSYFSGATGELFF. The CDR3 nucleotides are TGTGCCAGCAGTTACTTTTCAGGCGCCACCGGGGAGCTGTTTTTT. The V call is TRBV6-5, the J call TRBJ2-2; D ambiguous. The length of the CDR3 is 15 residues. Germline V CDR1 and CDR2: MNHEY, SVGAGI. Between the trimmed V and J ends, which lost 1 base and 4 bases, there was a span of 10 bases.